Listed below are T cell receptor beta chains from one sample, sequenced in a study of graft-versus-host responses after intestinal transplantation. Data came from immunoSEQ multiplex PCR; TCRdb stores just in-frame clones and leaves some out. Among over 80,000 clones listed, about 90% were seen once. For these TCRs, the target antigens are not known. The material was unstimulated CD8+ T cells sorted from spleen or lymph node cells, obtained before transplant. The source of these receptors is a human donor who was the organ donor for an intestinal transplant. Both conserved end residues are part of each CDR3. D genes are given only for firm matches. Clone size is given for some rows only: seen once, a few or many times, or a class if the clone is expanded.

v_call	clone_size	d_call	j_call	cdr3_aa	cdr3_nt
TRBV9	-	TRBD2	TRBJ2-7	CASSHGLAGAGEQYF	TGTGCCAGCAGTCACGGACTAGCGGGGGCTGGAGAGCAGTACTTC
TRBV7-2	-	-	TRBJ2-7	CASSSPIEPPYEQYF	TGTGCCAGCAGTTCCCCAATTGAGCCCCCCTACGAGCAGTACTTC
TRBV6-1	-	TRBD1	TRBJ1-2	CASSVRQGSNYGYTF	TGTGCCAGCAGTGTCCGACAGGGGAGTAACTATGGCTACACCTTC
TRBV2	-	-	TRBJ2-7	CASSQGTRLSFYEQYF	TGTGCCAGCAGCCAGGGAACCCGACTCAGCTTCTACGAGCAGTACTTC
TRBV9	-	TRBD2	TRBJ2-3	CASSAPAGGVLDTQYF	TGTGCCAGCAGCGCCCCAGCGGGGGGGGTGCTGGATACGCAGTATTTT
TRBV7-2	-	-	TRBJ1-2	CASSLGRGRGYTF	TGTGCCAGCAGCTTAGGCAGGGGAAGAGGCTACACCTTC
TRBV7-2	-	-	TRBJ2-5	CASSLGGGLETQYF	TGTGCCAGCAGCTTAGGGGGGGGCTTAGAGACCCAGTACTTC
TRBV5-1	-	TRBD1	TRBJ1-1	CASSSGDRGKNTEAFF	TGCGCCAGCAGCTCCGGAGACAGGGGCAAGAACACTGAAGCTTTCTTT
TRBV7-9	-	-	TRBJ2-2	CASSLAGGHGELFF	TGTGCCAGCAGCTTAGCGGGGGGGCACGGGGAGCTGTTTTTT
TRBV4-1	-	-	TRBJ2-5	CASSLRTAETQYF	TGCGCCAGCAGCCTCCGGACTGCGGAGACCCAGTACTTC
TRBV7-2	-	TRBD1	TRBJ2-1	CASRDRAINVPYNEQFF	TGTGCCAGTCGGGACAGGGCAATAAACGTACCCTACAATGAGCAGTTCTTC
TRBV9	-	-	TRBJ2-3	CASSVRSGRTDTQYF	TGTGCCAGCAGCGTTCGTAGCGGACGCACAGATACGCAGTATTTT
TRBV7-2	-	-	TRBJ2-2	CASSRLATSNTGELFF	TGTGCCAGCAGCCGGCTAGCGACCTCGAACACCGGGGAGCTGTTTTTT
TRBV5-1	-	TRBD2	TRBJ2-1	CASSPWRGGGNEQFF	TGCGCCAGCAGTCCCTGGCGGGGGGGCGGCAATGAGCAGTTCTTC
TRBV9	-	-	TRBJ1-2	CASSLQGANYGYTF	TGTGCCAGCAGCCTACAGGGAGCTAACTATGGCTACACCTTC
TRBV4-1	once	-	TRBJ2-2	CASSQDLPLRTGELFF	TGCGCCAGCAGCCAAGATCTCCCCCTGAGGACCGGGGAGCTGTTTTTT
TRBV10-3	once	-	TRBJ2-7	CAISDDTIGEQYF	TGTGCCATCAGCGACGACACCATAGGAGAGCAGTACTTC
TRBV5-1	few	-	TRBJ2-7	CASRDGHHYEQYF	TGTGCCAGCAGGGACGGACATCATTACGAGCAGTACTTC
TRBV29-1	-	-	TRBJ2-1	CSVATGQEQFF	TGCAGCGTCGCGACAGGACAGGAGCAGTTCTTC
TRBV9	-	TRBD1	TRBJ1-5	CASSDDRGREVQPQHF	TGTGCCAGCAGCGATGACAGGGGGCGCGAGGTTCAGCCCCAGCATTTT
TRBV7-8	-	TRBD2	TRBJ2-5	CASTGSRTSGLQETQYF	TGTGCCAGCACCGGCTCGAGGACTAGCGGATTACAAGAGACCCAGTACTTC
TRBV6-5	-	-	TRBJ1-1	CASSYSRVRSDTEAFF	TGTGCCAGCAGTTACTCGAGAGTGAGGAGTGACACTGAAGCTTTCTTT
TRBV7-8	once	TRBD1	TRBJ1-4	CASSLTGSGEKLFF	TGTGCCAGCAGCTTGACAGGGAGTGGTGAAAAACTGTTTTTT
TRBV9	-	TRBD1	TRBJ2-7	CASPPRDREVSYEQYF	TGTGCCAGCCCCCCGCGGGACAGGGAGGTCTCCTACGAGCAGTACTTC
TRBV27	-	TRBD2	TRBJ2-3	CASNKAGRPGTDTQYF	TGTGCCAGCAACAAAGCGGGGAGGCCAGGCACAGATACGCAGTATTTT
TRBV10-2	once	-	TRBJ1-1	CASRASGTEAFF	TGCGCCAGCAGAGCTAGTGGGACTGAAGCTTTCTTT
TRBV7-9	-	-	TRBJ2-7	CASSHPGGGPGEQYF	TGTGCCAGCAGTCACCCTGGGGGGGGGCCTGGTGAGCAGTACTTC
TRBV6-1	-	TRBD1	TRBJ1-4	CASRGTGGDEKLFF	TGTGCCAGCAGGGGGACAGGGGGTGATGAAAAACTGTTTTTT
TRBV30	-	-	TRBJ2-7	CAWSGQTYEQYF	TGTGCCTGGAGTGGACAGACCTACGAGCAGTACTTC
TRBV6-4	-	-	TRBJ1-6	CASSDADRNNSPLHF	TGTGCCAGCAGTGACGCCGACAGAAATAATTCACCCCTCCACTTT
TRBV10-1	-	-	TRBJ2-1	CASIAGSRSNEQFF	TGCGCCAGCATCGCCGGGTCTAGATCCAATGAGCAGTTCTTC
TRBV4-3	-	-	TRBJ1-2	CASSQGLAVTGYTF	TGCGCCAGCAGCCAAGGCTTGGCAGTCACTGGCTACACCTTC
TRBV4-1	-	TRBD1	TRBJ2-7	CASSQQQGATGYEQYF	TGCGCCAGCAGCCAGCAACAGGGGGCGACAGGTTACGAGCAGTACTTC